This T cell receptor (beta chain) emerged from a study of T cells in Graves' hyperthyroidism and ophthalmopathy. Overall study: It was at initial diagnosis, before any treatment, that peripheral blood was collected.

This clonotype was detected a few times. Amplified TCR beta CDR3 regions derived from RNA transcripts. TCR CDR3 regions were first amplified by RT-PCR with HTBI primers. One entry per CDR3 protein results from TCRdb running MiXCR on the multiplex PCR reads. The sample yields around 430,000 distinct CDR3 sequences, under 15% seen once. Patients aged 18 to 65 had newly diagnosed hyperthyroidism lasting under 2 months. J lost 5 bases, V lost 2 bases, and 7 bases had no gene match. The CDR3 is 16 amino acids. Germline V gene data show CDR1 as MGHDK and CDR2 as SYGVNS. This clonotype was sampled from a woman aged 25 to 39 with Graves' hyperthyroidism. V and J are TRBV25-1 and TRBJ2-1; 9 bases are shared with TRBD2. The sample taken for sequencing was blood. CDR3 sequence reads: CASSETLAGPNNEQFF. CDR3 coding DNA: TGTGCCAGCAGTGAAACTCTAGCGGGGCCCAACAATGAGCAGTTCTTC. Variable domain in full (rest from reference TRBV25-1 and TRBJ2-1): EADIYQTPRYLVIGTGKKITLECSQTMGHDKMYWYQQDPGMELHLIHYSYGVNSTEKGDLSSESTVSRIRTEHFPLTLESARPSHTSQYLCASSETLAGPNNEQFFGPGTRLTVL.